The entry below gives a single T cell receptor beta chain sequence along with its context. Its specificity is not known. The protocol was immunoSEQ multiplex PCR, while the TCRdb copy is restricted to in-frame clones and leaves out a portion. The sample has around 600,000 clones; about 96% are singletons. CDR3 length equals 13 residues. In germline, CDR1 is SGHTA, CDR2 FQGNSA. The V end lost 4 bases, the J end lost 16 bases, and 20 bases lay between the germline ends. This record comes from a study of shared clonotypes between healthy human individuals. General study results and limits: When naive CD4 clonotypes were compared across several donors, about 5% were shared.

Sequencing input: naive CD4+ T cells sorted from blood. The sample's subset: CD45RA+ positively selected. The chain recombines TRBV7-2 with TRBJ1-3; D is perhaps TRBD1 (5 bases). The sequence came from a woman aged 25 to 39 in good health. DNA for the CDR3: TGTGCCAGCAGCTCCCGGATTGAGGGGCGTTTGTATTTT. It is translated as CASSSRIEGRLYF.